The TCR beta chain described here comes from a study of blood T cell repertoires in COVID-19 (dated by TCRdb to between 2020 and 2021). For context, the study as a whole: Samples covering the acute and convalescent phases of COVID-19 were provided by collaborators in the United States, Italy and Spain. The dataset comprised deeply sampled blood TCRbeta repertoires from subjects exposed to, actively infected with, or recovered from COVID-19. Where available, HLA class I and class II types were obtained from metadata supplied by the sample provider rather than from assay-based typing. The samples were drawn from two sources: the first 160 participants of the ongoing ImmuneRACE study, and 1,254 subjects contributed by 6 global collaborators. The repertoires were made available in a free public database intended to serve as a resource for research on the immune response to SARS-CoV-2. The sample metadata nearly always contained a de-identified subject ID, COVID-19 status, age in years and sex. The material from the prospective study consisted of cDNA or gDNA derived from T cells, B-cell-depleted T cells, or PBMCs. Study-wide findings and limitations: The quantity of clinical and demographic metadata differed by source and by participant and was supplied without curation.

Another Seattle source contributed samples from volunteer blood donors who had recovered from COVID-19. Whole blood was collected in K2EDTA tubes by collaborating institutions according to the institutions' own protocols. For TCRbeta analysis, collaborators shipped samples in one of three forms: frozen whole blood, isolated PBMCs, or DNA extracted from either of those sample types. The germline V gene yields SGHAT for CDR1 and FQNNGV for CDR2. CDR3 length: 17 amino acids, cysteine to phenylalanine. The only DNA kept is the CDR3, 51 bases in frame from the first base. V sheds 4 bases and J sheds 1 base, leaving 16 bases between their ends. TCRbeta CDR3 regions were amplified from genomic DNA by means of the immunoSEQ Assay, a bias-controlled multiplex PCR. As for how the authors treated the data: The number of nucleated cells in each sample was estimated by amplification of reference gene primers within the assay. To quantify the absolute abundance of each unique TCRbeta CDR3 rearrangement, sequence reads were collapsed and filtered. Productive Simpson clonality was computed per sample as the square root of Simpson's diversity index over productive rearrangements. TCRdb re-hosts the immuneACCESS table, in-frame sequences only. Its copies lack some clones; in the studies checked, an unresolved V gene accounts for under half of them, and the cause for the rest is not known. Clone size and V and J calls were adopted from that table, with D and trimming inferred from the DNA. In all, the sample holds 250,000 to 350,000 clones, and about nine tenths of those were seen once. The ten largest clones take up roughly 2% of the sample.

This clone showed up just a few times. Its antigen remains unidentified. No much larger clone is present one base from it, and per-base qualities are unavailable. This TCR was recovered from a woman between 45 and 65 years old who had recovered from COVID-19. Recombination linked TRBV11-2 to TRBJ2-2, and perhaps TRBD1 as D gene, on 5 matching bases. Material: peripheral blood. CDR3 reads: CASSYTWTRRNTGELFF. The nucleotides are TGTGCCAGCAGCTATACTTGGACAAGACGGAACACCGGGGAGCTGTTTTTT.